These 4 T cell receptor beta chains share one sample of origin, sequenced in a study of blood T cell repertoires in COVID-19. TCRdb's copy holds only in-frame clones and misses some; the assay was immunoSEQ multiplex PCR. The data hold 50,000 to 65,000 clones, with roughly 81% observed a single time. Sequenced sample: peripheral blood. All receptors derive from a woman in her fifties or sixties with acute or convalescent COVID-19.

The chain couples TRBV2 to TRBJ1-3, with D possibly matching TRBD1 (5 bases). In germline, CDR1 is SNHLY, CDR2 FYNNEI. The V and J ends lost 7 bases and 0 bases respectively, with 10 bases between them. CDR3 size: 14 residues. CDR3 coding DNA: TGTGCCAGCACACAGGAGAGCTCTGGAAACACCATATATTTT. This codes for CASTQESSGNTIYF.

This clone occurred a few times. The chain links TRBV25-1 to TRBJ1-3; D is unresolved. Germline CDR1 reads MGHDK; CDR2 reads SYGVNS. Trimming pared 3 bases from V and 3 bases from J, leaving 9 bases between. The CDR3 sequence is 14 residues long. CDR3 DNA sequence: TGTGCCAGCAGTGACGCTACTTTTGGAAACACCATATATTTT. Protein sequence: CASSDATFGNTIYF.

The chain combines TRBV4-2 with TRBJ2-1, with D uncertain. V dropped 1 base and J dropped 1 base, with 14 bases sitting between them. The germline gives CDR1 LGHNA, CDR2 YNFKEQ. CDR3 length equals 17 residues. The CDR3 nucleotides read TGTGCCAGCAGCCAAGTTTTTCCGGGTGTATCCTACAATGAGCAGTTCTTC. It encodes CASSQVFPGVSYNEQFF.

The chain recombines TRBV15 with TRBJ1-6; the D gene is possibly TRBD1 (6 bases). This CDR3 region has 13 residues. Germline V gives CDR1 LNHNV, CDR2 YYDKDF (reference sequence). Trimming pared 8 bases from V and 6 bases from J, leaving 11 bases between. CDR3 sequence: CATLDSLNSPLHF. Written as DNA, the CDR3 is TGTGCCACCTTGGACAGCCTTAATTCACCCCTCCACTTT.